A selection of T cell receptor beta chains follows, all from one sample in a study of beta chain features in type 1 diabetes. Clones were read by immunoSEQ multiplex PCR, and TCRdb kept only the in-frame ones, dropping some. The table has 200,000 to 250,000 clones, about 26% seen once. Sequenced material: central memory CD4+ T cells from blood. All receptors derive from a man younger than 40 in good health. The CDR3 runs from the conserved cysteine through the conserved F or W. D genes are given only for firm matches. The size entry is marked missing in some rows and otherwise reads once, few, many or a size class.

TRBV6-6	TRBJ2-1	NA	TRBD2	TGTGCCAGCAGTTACGCCGGGACTAAGCAGTTCTTC	CASSYAGTKQFF
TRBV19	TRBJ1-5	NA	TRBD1	TGTGCCAGTAGTACAGGGGGCTTCAATCAGCCCCAGCATTTT	CASSTGGFNQPQHF
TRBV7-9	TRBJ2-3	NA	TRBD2	TGTGCCAGCAGCACGACTAGCGGGGAGGCAGATACGCAGTATTTT	CASSTTSGEADTQYF
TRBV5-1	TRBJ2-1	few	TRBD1	TGCGCCAGCAGCTTGACCTACACGACAGGGATTGAGCAGTTCTTC	CASSLTYTTGIEQFF
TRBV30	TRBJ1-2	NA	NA	TGTGCCTGGAGCGGCGGTGGGACCGCAGCTAACTATGGCTACACCTTC	CAWSGGGTAANYGYTF
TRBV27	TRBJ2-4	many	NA	TGTGCCAGCAGAGCAACGACAGGCAACATTCAGTACTTC	CASRATTGNIQYF
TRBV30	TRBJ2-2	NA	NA	TGTGCCTGGATGAAGGGAACGAACACCGGGGAGCTGTTTTTT	CAWMKGTNTGELFF
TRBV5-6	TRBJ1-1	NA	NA	TGTGCCAGCAGCTGGGGTGTGAGAGGAACTGAAGCTTTCTTT	CASSWGVRGTEAFF
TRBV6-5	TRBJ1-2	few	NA	TGTGCCAGCAGTGAATGGGCAGCGGGCTATGGCTACACCTTC	CASSEWAAGYGYTF
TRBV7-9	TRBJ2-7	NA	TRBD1	TGTGCCAGCAGGGAGAGGGGACAGGGGGCTTGGGAGCAGTACTTC	CASRERGQGAWEQYF
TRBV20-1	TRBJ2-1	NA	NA	TGCAGTGTGCAAAAGGTCTATGAGCAGTTCTTC	CSVQKVYEQFF
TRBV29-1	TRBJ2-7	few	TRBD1	TGCAGCGTTGTTGGACAGGGTCAGCACGAGCAGTACTTC	CSVVGQGQHEQYF
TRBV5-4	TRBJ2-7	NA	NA	TGTGCCAGCAGGGGACAAGGTAGCTACGAGCAGTACTTC	CASRGQGSYEQYF
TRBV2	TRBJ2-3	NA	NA	TGTGCCAGCAGTTTCGGACACCTGAGCACAGATACGCAGTATTTT	CASSFGHLSTDTQYF
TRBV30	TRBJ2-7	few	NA	TGTGCCTGGAGTGTACGAGCGGGCTACGAGCAGTACTTC	CAWSVRAGYEQYF
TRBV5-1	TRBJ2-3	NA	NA	TGCGCCAGCAGTCCAGGGGGGATTAGCACAGATACGCAGTATTTT	CASSPGGISTDTQYF
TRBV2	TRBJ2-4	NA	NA	TGTGCCAGCAGTGACGCCGTAAAGGGACCAAACATTCAGTACTTC	CASSDAVKGPNIQYF
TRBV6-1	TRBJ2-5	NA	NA	TGTGCCAGCAGTGAAGCTCGTGGAGGGTTCCAAGAGACCCAGTACTTC	CASSEARGGFQETQYF
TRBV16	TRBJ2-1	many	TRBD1	TGTGCCAGCAGCCAATTAAGACAGGGGAATGAGCAGTTCTTC	CASSQLRQGNEQFF
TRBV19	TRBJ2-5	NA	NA	TGTGCCAGTAGTATACAAGATAAAGAGACCCAGTACTTC	CASSIQDKETQYF
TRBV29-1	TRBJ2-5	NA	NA	TGCAGCGTAACCACGAGGGGCGAGACCCAGTACTTC	CSVTTRGETQYF
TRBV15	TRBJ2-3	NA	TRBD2	TGTGCCACCAGCCTACCGACTAGCGGGCTTTCGACAGATACGCAGTATTTT	CATSLPTSGLSTDTQYF
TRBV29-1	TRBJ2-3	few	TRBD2	TGCAGCGTCAGCCCCCCGGGACTAGCGGGCACAGATACGCAGTATTTT	CSVSPPGLAGTDTQYF
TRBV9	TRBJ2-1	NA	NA	TGTGCCAGCAGCGAGACCCGCCGGAACAATGAGCAGTTCTTC	CASSETRRNNEQFF
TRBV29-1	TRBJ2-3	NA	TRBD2	TGCAGCGTTAGGACTAGCGGCGCAGATACGCAGTATTTT	CSVRTSGADTQYF
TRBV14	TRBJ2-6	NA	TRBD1	TGTGCCAGCAGCCAAGTGCCGGGACAGGGGTATGGGGCCAACGTCCTGACTTTC	CASSQVPGQGYGANVLTF
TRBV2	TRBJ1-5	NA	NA	TGTGCCAGCATTTTGCGGAGGGAGCAGCCCCAGCATTTT	CASILRREQPQHF
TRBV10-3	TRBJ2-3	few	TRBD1	TGTGCCATCAGGACCGGGACAGGGGTGGGAACAGATACGCAGTATTTT	CAIRTGTGVGTDTQYF
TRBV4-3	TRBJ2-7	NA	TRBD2	TGCGCCAGCAGCCAAGCGGGAGGGTCGGCGAACGAGCAGTACTTC	CASSQAGGSANEQYF
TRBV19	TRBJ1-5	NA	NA	TGTGCCACCTCACAAGGGGCTAGCAATCAGCCCCAGCATTTT	CATSQGASNQPQHF
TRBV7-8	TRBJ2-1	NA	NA	TGTGCCAGCAGCTTAGTGGCTAGGAATCAGTTCTTC	CASSLVARNQFF
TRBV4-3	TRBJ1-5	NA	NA	TGCGCCAGCAGCCAAGATCGTACGTTCGGTCAGCCCCAGCATTTT	CASSQDRTFGQPQHF
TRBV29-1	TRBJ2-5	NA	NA	TGCAGCGCCTCTCCAGGGGTTGGGGAGACCCAGTACTTC	CSASPGVGETQYF
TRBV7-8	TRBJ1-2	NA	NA	TGTGCCAGCAGCCCGTCGATAACCTATGGCTACACCTTC	CASSPSITYGYTF
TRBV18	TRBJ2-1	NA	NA	TGTGCCAGCTCACCCGAAGACTATGAGCAGTTCTTC	CASSPEDYEQFF
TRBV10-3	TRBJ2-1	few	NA	TGTGCCATCAGTGAGGGGCAGACCCCGGCCAATGAGCAGTTCTTC	CAISEGQTPANEQFF
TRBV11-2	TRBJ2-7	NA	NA	TGTGCCAGCAGCTTACAGGCCTACGAGCAGTACTTC	CASSLQAYEQYF
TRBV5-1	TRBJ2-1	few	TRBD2	TGCGCCAGCAGCCCCGCCGGCGCGGGAGCGTTCTACAATGAGCAGTTCTTC	CASSPAGAGAFYNEQFF
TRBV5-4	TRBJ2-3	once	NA	TGTGCCAGCAGCTTAGGGCTTGCTAGCACAGATACGCAGTATTTT	CASSLGLASTDTQYF
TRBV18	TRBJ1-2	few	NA	TGTGCCAGCTCACCAGGAGGTGAGGGCTACACCTTC	CASSPGGEGYTF
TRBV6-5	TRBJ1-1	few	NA	TGTGCCAGCAGTTATGACAGTGGAGGGCCTGAAGCTTTCTTT	CASSYDSGGPEAFF
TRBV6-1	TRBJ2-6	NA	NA	TGTGCCAGCAGTGCCGGGAGCTCTGGGGCCAACGTCCTGACTTTC	CASSAGSSGANVLTF
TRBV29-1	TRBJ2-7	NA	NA	TGCAGCGCCAAACTCCAGGACGAGCAGTACTTC	CSAKLQDEQYF
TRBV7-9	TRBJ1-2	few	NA	TGTGCCAGCGGCTACGAGGGTTATGGCTACACCTTC	CASGYEGYGYTF
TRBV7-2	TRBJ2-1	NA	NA	TGTGCCAGCAGCTTTCGAGGGGGGCCTAACAATGAGCAGTTCTTC	CASSFRGGPNNEQFF